This entry is about one T cell receptor (beta chain). Original methodology: Reference gene primer amplification in the assay estimated nucleated cell counts. Here immunoSEQ multiplex PCR was the method, and the copy in TCRdb shows in-frame clones only, minus some. V and J calls and clone size are copied from that table; D and trimming were computed from the DNA. Altogether more than 95,000 clones are present, 60% to 85% being singletons, with the ten largest covering 6.2%. This record comes from a study of blood T cell repertoires in COVID-19. Study in general: The samples span acute and convalescent COVID-19 from the United States, Italy and Spain.

Trimming took 1 base from V and 0 from J, leaving 18 bases between them. Looked up from germline, CDR1 is SGHDN and CDR2 is FVKESK. The CDR3 totals 18 residues. The sequenced material came from peripheral blood. The chain combines TRBV14 with TRBJ1-2; D ambiguous. The sequence came from a man in his 70s with acute or convalescent COVID-19. The CDR3 protein is CASSQGSGPQLANYGYTF. The CDR3 coding sequence is TGTGCCAGCAGCCAAGGTTCAGGCCCTCAGTTAGCTAACTATGGCTACACCTTC. The full variable domain, its missing parts supplied by reference TRBV14 and TRBJ1-2, is EAGVTQFPSHSVIEKGQTVTLRCDPISGHDNLYWYRRVMGKEIKFLLHFVKESKQDESGMPNNRFLAERTGGTYSTLKVQPAELEDSGVYFCASSQGSGPQLANYGYTFGSGTRLTVV.